What follows are 15 T cell receptor beta chains derived from one specimen sequenced in a study of OX40 agonist ivuxolimab in advanced cancers. The method was immunoSEQ multiplex PCR; TCRdb's version includes in-frame clones alone and lacks a portion of them. Among about 140,000 clones, about 92% were seen once, and the ten largest hold roughly 1%. The specimen comprised CD4+ or CD8+ T cells sorted from blood, sampled in a trial of the OX40 agonist ivuxolimab. These receptors were obtained from an adult with an advanced solid tumor such as melanoma, head and neck, liver or kidney cancer.

The J gene is TRBJ1-1, the V gene TRBV7-8, with D tentatively TRBD1 (5 bases). This CDR3 is built from 15 residues. Between the trimmed V and J ends, which lost 4 bases and 3 bases, there was a span of 15 bases. Germline V gene sequence: CDR1 SGHVS, CDR2 FQNEAQ. CDR3 coding DNA: TGTGCCAGCAGCTGGGGACGGCTTAGGGACACTGAAGCTTTCTTT. Its translation: CASSWGRLRDTEAFF.

The chain links TRBV10-2 to TRBJ1-5; TRBD1 might be the D (6 bases). Germline assignment: CDR1 WSHSY and CDR2 SAAADI. The CDR3 consists of 14 residues. The V and J ends lost 6 bases and 6 bases respectively, with 15 bases between them. The chain's CDR3 is CASRRQVEGQPQHF. The CDR3 coding sequence is TGCGCCAGCAGGCGACAGGTTGAAGGTCAGCCCCAGCATTTT.

This chain links TRBV18 with TRBJ2-2; TRBD2 is a possible D gene (6 bases). The CDR3 has 16 residues. Trimming removed 3 bases from V and 4 bases from J, with 15 bases in between. Germline assignment: CDR1 KGHSH and CDR2 LQKENI. As DNA, the CDR3 is TGTGCCAGCTCACCCACGCGCGGGGTTTTCACCGGGGAGCTGTTTTTT. It translates to CASSPTRGVFTGELFF. Filled out from reference TRBV18 and TRBJ2-2, the complete variable domain reads NAGVMQNPRHLVRRRGQEARLRCSPMKGHSHVYWYRQLPEEGLKFMVYLQKENIIDESGMPKERFSAEFPKEGPSILRIQQVVRGDSAAYFCASSPTRGVFTGELFFGEGSRLTVL.

The rearrangement uses TRBV19 and TRBJ2-1; 10 bases agree with TRBD2. This CDR3 has 17 residues. The germline gives CDR1 LNHDA, CDR2 SQIVND (reference sequence). J lost 3 bases, V lost 3 bases, and 8 bases had no gene match. The CDR3 DNA follows: TGTGCCAGTAGTATCCGACCAGCGGGAGGGATCTACAATGAGCAGTTCTTC. Translation gives CASSIRPAGGIYNEQFF.

This chain uses TRBV10-3 with TRBJ2-2, with D unresolved. The CDR3 is made up of 11 amino acids. V was shortened by 7 bases and J by 3 bases, with 3 bases between the two germline ends. Germline-derived CDR1 and CDR2 are ENHRY and SYGVKD. The CDR3 region has the DNA TGTGCCATCACTGACACCGGGGAGCTGTTTTTT. This gives the protein CAITDTGELFF.

The chain employs TRBV6-1 and TRBJ2-1; the D gene is possibly TRBD1 (6 bases). The CDR3 has 15 residues. V gave up 9 bases and J gave up 0 bases, with 15 bases separating them. Germline V gene data show CDR1 as MNHNS and CDR2 as SASEGT. The CDR3 nucleotides are TGTGCCAGTCGGACAGTTCAGAGCTCCTACAATGAGCAGTTCTTC. Residues: CASRTVQSSYNEQFF.

The chain joins TRBV7-2 to TRBJ2-7; the D call may be TRBD1 or TRBD2 (5 bases each). Trimming removed 2 bases at V and 4 bases at J, with 12 bases between. Per the germline V gene, CDR1 is SGHTA and CDR2 is FQGNSA. The CDR3 is 14 residues long. CDR3 in amino acids: CASSLFQGAYEQYF. The CDR3 DNA sequence: TGTGCCAGCAGCTTATTTCAGGGAGCATACGAGCAGTACTTC.

The chain employs TRBV7-2 and TRBJ2-7, with a possible D match to TRBD2 (6 bases). Germline assignment: CDR1 SGHTA and CDR2 FQGNSA. The CDR3 loop spans 16 amino acids. The ends were cut back, 5 bases at V and 0 bases at J, with 17 bases in the middle. CDR3 loop: CASSPLAGTASYEQYF. CDR3 coding DNA: TGTGCCAGCAGCCCCCTGGCGGGGACCGCCTCCTACGAGCAGTACTTC.

The rearrangement links TRBV15 to TRBJ1-5; unclear D gene. The germline V gene encodes CDR1 LNHNV and CDR2 YYDKDF (reference sequence). Trimming shortened V by 0 bases and J by 3 bases, and 12 bases separated the two germline ends. The length of the CDR3 is 16 residues. DNA for the CDR3: TGTGCCACCAGCAGAGACCCCCTCGAGACCAATCAGCCCCAGCATTTT. It specifies CATSRDPLETNQPQHF.

The J gene is TRBJ1-1, the V gene TRBV6-6; 7 bases agree with TRBD1. Germline assignment: CDR1 MNHNY and CDR2 SVGAGI (reference sequence). The CDR3 is 13 residues long. V was clipped by 10 bases and J by 0 bases; unmatched bases: 5. In nucleotides, the CDR3 is TGTGCCACCTCGACAGGGATGAACACTGAAGCTTTCTTT. It specifies CATSTGMNTEAFF.

This chain links TRBV5-1 with TRBJ2-7; TRBD1 matches 10 bases. Per germline, CDR1 SGHRS and CDR2 YFSETQ. This CDR3 has 16 amino acids. V gave up 4 bases and J gave up 5 bases; unmatched junction bases: 12. CDR3 amino acids: CASSPLKGDRGHEQYF. DNA for the CDR3: TGCGCCAGCAGCCCTTTAAAGGGGGACAGGGGCCACGAGCAGTACTTC.

The J gene is TRBJ1-2, the V gene TRBV12-5; D not certain. V lost 1 base to trimming and J lost 7 bases, with 10 bases between them. CDR1 and CDR2 (germline): LGHNT, FRNRAP. The CDR3 runs 13 residues. The DNA for the CDR3 is TGTGCTAGTGGTTTGGCGTGGGATCGTGGCTACACCTTC. This encodes CASGLAWDRGYTF.

This chain links TRBV18 with TRBJ2-5, with D tentatively TRBD1 or TRBD2 (6 bases each). Germline CDR1 reads KGHSH; CDR2 reads LQKENI. This CDR3 comprises 15 residues. Trimming stripped 3 bases from V and 2 bases from J, with 13 bases between. CDR3 loop: CASSPRDTLQETQYF. For the CDR3, the DNA is TGTGCCAGCTCACCGCGGGACACCCTACAAGAGACCCAGTACTTC.

The rearrangement uses TRBV7-9 and TRBJ1-5; 8 nucleotides agree with TRBD1. V lost 5 bases to trimming and J lost 9 bases; unmatched junction nucleotides: 6. Germline V gene lookup returns CDR1 SEHNR and CDR2 FQNEAQ (reference sequence). There are 13 residues in the CDR3. The chain's CDR3 is CASSLDRGLPQHF. Here the CDR3 DNA reads TGTGCCAGCAGCCTAGACAGGGGATTGCCCCAGCATTTT.

V gene TRBV19 combines with J gene TRBJ1-3; possible D gene TRBD1, 6 bases. Germline CDR1 and CDR2: LNHDA and SQIVND (reference sequence). The CDR3 totals 15 residues. V dropped 6 bases and J dropped 8 bases, with 20 bases sitting between them. The CDR3, as DNA: TGTGCCAGTAGATATTCACACAGGGCGATAGACACCATATATTTT. As protein: CASRYSHRAIDTIYF.